The sequence of this T cell receptor (beta chain) was determined in a study of human T cells and chemical hapten exposure. On the study more broadly: How much TCR each sample yielded varied, mostly because pooled library volumes differed slightly. General study results and limits: With regard to DPC sensitization, TCRs above 1 in 1000 frequency did not change.

This CDR3 has 13 residues. Germline CDR1 and CDR2: DFQATT and SNEGSKA (reference sequence). Trimming stripped 7 bases from V and 5 bases from J, with 14 bases between. The time point here: healthy volunteer bleed at 6 weeks. Unfractionated whole blood yielded the extracted total RNA. What the library attached to individual cDNA molecules were unique molecular identifiers. In the original workflow: A per-sample median of around 100,000 TCRs was observed, with a range of 23,224 to 690,600. TCRdb passed the RACE reads through MiXCR, listing each CDR3 protein once. For this entry, the V and J calls and clone size follow TCRdb and not the study's own pipeline. The table lists around 80,000 distinct CDR3 sequences, about 8.6% of them singletons. Concerning this clonotype: Its specificity is not known.

Source material: whole blood. The clonotype originates from a male donor in good health. Some clones in this sample may be carry-over from other donors' samples. The rearrangement joins TRBV20-1 to TRBJ1-4; D is undetermined. In nucleotides, the CDR3 is TGCAGTGGAATACAGACCAAAAATGAAAAACTGTTTTTT. This translates into CSGIQTKNEKLFF.